The 26 T cell receptor beta chains below were found in one sample sequenced in a study of beta chain features in type 1 diabetes. Study-level findings and limits: Moderate but significant shortening of TCRB CDR3s was recorded in all four CD4+ subsets from Type 1 diabetes patients.

Their recognized antigens are unknown. Expressed TCRB transcripts were sequenced, since all the RNA that had been isolated was reverse transcribed. Using immunoSEQ multiplex PCR, the repertoire was profiled, and TCRdb retains in-frame clones only, with some absent. The sample includes about 160,000 clones, almost 8% of them seen just once. Sample: central memory CD4+ T cells from blood. These receptors were taken from a man younger than 30 with type 1 diabetes.

Only a few counts were recorded for this clone. This chain links TRBV30 with TRBJ1-2; TRBD1 aligns across 7 bases. Germline V lookup: CDR1 GTSNPN, CDR2 SVGIG (reference sequence). J was trimmed by 1 base and V by 3 bases; bases with no gene match: 8. The CDR3 totals 15 residues. CDR3 nucleotide sequence: TGTGCCTGGAGGGGGAAAGGGACAGATAACTATGGCTACACCTTC. This sequence encodes CAWRGKGTDNYGYTF.

This chain uses TRBV18 with TRBJ1-1; 8 bases are a match to TRBD1. Germline CDR1 and CDR2: KGHSH and LQKENI. The CDR3 has 13 amino acids. The trim removed 8 bases at V and 1 base at J, leaving 3 bases unmatched. The CDR3 nucleotides are TGTGCCAGCGCCGGGACAGGGAACACTGAAGCTTTCTTT. Amino acids: CASAGTGNTEAFF.

There are a few counts of this clone. V usage is TRBV2 and J usage is TRBJ1-5, with 7 bases that match TRBD1. The trim removed 5 bases at V and 6 bases at J, leaving 7 bases unmatched. CDR3 length: 14 amino acids. Germline V gives CDR1 SNHLY, CDR2 FYNNEI. CDR3 residues: CASSPQGVGQPQHF. DNA of the CDR3: TGTGCCAGCAGTCCCCAGGGGGTCGGTCAGCCCCAGCATTTT.

This clone was recorded a few times. The chain has TRBV5-1 and TRBJ2-1, with 8 bases identical to TRBD2. CDR3 length equals 14 residues. Germline CDR1 and CDR2: SGHRS and YFSETQ. The ends lost 2 bases at V and 8 bases at J; junction bases unmatched: 6. The CDR3 reads CASSFSGSSDEQFF. In DNA, the CDR3 is TGCGCCAGCAGCTTCAGCGGGAGTAGCGATGAGCAGTTCTTC.

This clone showed up just a few times. The genes are TRBV29-1 and TRBJ2-6, with a possible D match to TRBD1 (7 bases). The V and J ends lost 3 bases and 2 bases respectively, with 8 bases between them. This CDR3 has 14 residues. Germline CDR1 and CDR2: SQVTM and ANQGSEA. The CDR3 nucleotides are TGCAGCGTTGACAGGGGGGCTGGGGCCAACGTCCTGACTTTC. As protein: CSVDRGAGANVLTF.

A few counts support this clone. This chain uses TRBV27 with TRBJ2-7, with 7 bases identical to TRBD2. Per germline, CDR1 MNHEY and CDR2 SMNVEV (reference sequence). This CDR3 has 14 amino acids. V was pared by 2 bases and J by 2 bases, with 3 bases of the junction left unmatched. The CDR3 bases are TGTGCCAGCAGTTTAGGCGGGAGAGCCTACGAGCAGTACTTC. Amino acid sequence: CASSLGGRAYEQYF.

J is TRBJ2-7 and V is TRBV5-4, with 12 bases aligning to TRBD2. The germline V gene encodes CDR1 SGHNT and CDR2 YYREEE (reference sequence). The V segment lost 3 bases and the J segment 0 bases; nucleotides outside the gene matches: 1. CDR3 length: 15 residues. The CDR3 region is CASSSSGRASYEQYF. CDR3 nucleotides: TGTGCCAGCAGCTCTAGCGGGAGGGCCTCCTACGAGCAGTACTTC.

J is TRBJ2-3 and V is TRBV11-2; D not resolved. Germline CDR1 SGHAT, CDR2 FQNNGV. The CDR3 spans 12 residues. Deletions cut 6 bases from V and 5 bases from J, with 9 bases between. The CDR3 sequence: CASREPGDTQYF. The CDR3 nucleotides are TGTGCCAGCAGGGAACCAGGAGATACGCAGTATTTT.

The genes are TRBV2 and TRBJ1-2; D might be TRBD1 (6 bases). V shed 7 bases and J shed 2 bases, with 11 bases lying between them. This CDR3 is built from 13 residues. Germline-derived CDR1 and CDR2 are SNHLY and FYNNEI. The CDR3 spells CASKRDTNYGYTF. Written as DNA, the CDR3 is TGTGCCAGCAAACGGGACACCAACTATGGCTACACCTTC.

This rearrangement joins TRBV15 to TRBJ1-4, with TRBD1 identical over 8 bases. With V trimmed by 1 base and J by 4 bases, 5 bases remained unmatched. Germline CDR1 LNHNV, CDR2 YYDKDF (reference sequence). The CDR3 runs 16 residues. The CDR3 nucleotides read TGTGCCACCAGCAGAGCGACAGGGGCCATTAATGAAAAACTGTTTTTT. This sequence encodes CATSRATGAINEKLFF.

The rearrangement links TRBV18 to TRBJ2-5; D perhaps matches TRBD1 (5 bases). From germline, CDR1 is KGHSH and CDR2 LQKENI. The CDR3 is made up of 12 amino acids. The V end lost 5 bases, the J end lost 3 bases, and 7 bases lay between the germline ends. The CDR3 DNA reads TGTGCCAGCTCAGGGGCGGAAGAGACCCAGTACTTC. Translation gives CASSGAEETQYF.

This clone has just a few counts. The V gene is TRBV27, the J gene TRBJ2-2; D gene unclear. There are 16 residues in the CDR3. With 4 bases removed from V and 7 bases from J, the gap between germline ends came to 19 bases. Per germline, CDR1 MNHEY and CDR2 SMNVEV (reference sequence). CDR3 nucleotide sequence: TGTGCCAGCAGTTATCGAGCGCACCCCTCGGGCGGGGAGCTGTTTTTT. It yields the protein CASSYRAHPSGGELFF.

V gene TRBV6-5 combines with J gene TRBJ2-7; D possibly corresponds to TRBD2 (6 bases). V was clipped by 6 bases and J by 2 bases, with 8 bases between them. From germline, CDR1 is MNHEY and CDR2 SVGAGI. The CDR3 loop spans 12 amino acids. CDR3 nucleotide sequence: TGTGCCAGCAGGCGGGAAACCTACGAGCAGTACTTC. Its protein is CASRRETYEQYF.

In this sample, this clone turned up a few times. This chain links TRBV6-5 with TRBJ1-2, with a possible D match to TRBD1 (6 bases). Germline CDR1 is MNHEY and CDR2 is SVGAGI. The CDR3 runs to 13 residues. V was cut by 2 bases and J by 9 bases, with 13 bases left in between. Written as DNA, the CDR3 is TGTGCCAGCAGTTACGGTCTGGGGGCTAGCTACACCTTC. This sequence encodes CASSYGLGASYTF.

This clone occurred a few times. The chain uses TRBV13 and TRBJ2-1; D gene unclear. V was pared by 6 bases and J by 6 bases, with 6 bases between. Germline CDR1 reads PRHDT; CDR2 reads FYEKMQ (reference sequence). The CDR3 has 11 amino acids. The CDR3 sequence: CASSTANEQFF. CDR3 DNA: TGTGCCAGCAGTACAGCCAATGAGCAGTTCTTC. The whole variable domain, remainder taken from reference TRBV13 and TRBJ2-1, is AAGVIQSPRHLIKEKRETATLKCYPIPRHDTVYWYQQGPGQDPQFLISFYEKMQSDKGSIPDRFSAQQFSDYHSELNMSSLELGDSALYFCASSTANEQFFGPGTRLTVL.

The chain links TRBV7-8 to TRBJ2-3; 10 bases map to TRBD2. The CDR3 extends over 17 amino acids. Germline loops: CDR1 SGHVS, CDR2 FQNEAQ. The V segment lost 5 bases and the J segment 1 base; nucleotides outside the gene matches: 9. Written as DNA, the CDR3 is TGTGCCAGCAGCAGCCTCAGCGGGGGGGCCCGCACAGATACGCAGTATTTT. Its protein is CASSSLSGGARTDTQYF.

This clone was recorded at least ten times. One end of the junction does not line up with germline, which may come from a read error. The chain recombines TRBV2 with TRBJ1-2; possible D gene TRBD1, 5 bases. This CDR3 has 12 amino acids. The germline V gene has CDR1 SNHLY and CDR2 FYNNEI. The CDR3 DNA follows: TGTGCCAGTCAGGGAGGCGGGATCACAAACGGATTC. It is translated as CASQGGGITNGF.

The table lists this clone with a few counts. The gene calls are TRBV11-3 and TRBJ2-2, with D tentatively TRBD2 (6 bases). The V end lost 3 bases, the J end lost 7 bases, and 9 bases lay between the germline ends. CDR1 and CDR2 from the germline V gene are SGHNT and YENEEA. CDR3 length: 13 amino acids. DNA of the CDR3: TGTGCCAGCAGCTTTCTAGCGAACGGGGAGCTGTTTTTT. Translated, it gives CASSFLANGELFF. Full variable domain (rest looked up from reference TRBV11-3 and TRBJ2-2): EAGVVQSPRYKIIEKKQPVAFWCNPISGHNTLYWYLQNLGQGPELLIRYENEEAVDDSQLPKDRFSAERLKGVDSTLKIQPAELGDSAVYLCASSFLANGELFFGEGSRLTVL.

Only a few counts were recorded for this clone. Written as DNA, the CDR3 is TGTGCCAGCAGGCCTTTCACCGGGGTGAATATCAAACCCCAGCATTTT. Encoded protein: CASRPFTGVNIKPQHF. The chain links TRBV28 to TRBJ1-5; D remains unclear. CDR3 length: 16 residues. The germline V gene has CDR1 MDHEN and CDR2 SYDVKM. Deletions cut 6 bases from V and 10 bases from J, with 25 bases between. Together with reference TRBV28 and TRBJ1-5, the CDR3 gives the full variable domain: DVKVTQSSRYLVKRTGEKVFLECVQDMDHENMFWYRQDPGLGLRLIYFSYDVKMKEKGDIPEGYSVSREKKERFSLILESASTNQTSMYLCASRPFTGVNIKPQHFGDGTRLSIL.

This clone was seen more than once but under ten times. The J gene is TRBJ1-1, the V gene TRBV25-1; TRBD1 aligns across 7 bases. Trimming at V came to 1 base and at J to 1 base, leaving 3 bases not matched to a gene. The CDR3 totals 15 residues. Germline loops: CDR1 MGHDK, CDR2 SYGVNS. The DNA for the CDR3 is TGTGCCAGCAGTGAATTCGGACAGGCGAACACTGAAGCTTTCTTT. It yields the protein CASSEFGQANTEAFF.

This clone has at least ten counts. V is TRBV7-2 and J is TRBJ2-3; D is unclear. The germline V gene has CDR1 SGHTA and CDR2 FQGNSA. Between the trimmed V and J ends, which lost 5 bases and 10 bases, there was a span of 10 bases. The CDR3 spans 11 residues. CDR3 in amino acids: CASSLPAAQYF. CDR3 bases: TGTGCCAGCAGCCTCCCTGCGGCGCAGTATTTT.

This clone has only a few counts. This chain connects TRBV19 to TRBJ2-2, with 7 bases identical to TRBD2. Unmatched junction bases numbered 11, after V lost 5 bases and J lost 5 bases. Germline V lookup: CDR1 LNHDA, CDR2 SQIVND (reference sequence). This CDR3 spans 16 amino acids. The CDR3 nucleotides read TGTGCCAGTAGTCATCTAGCGGTCCGGAGGACCGGGGAGCTGTTTTTT. Encoded protein: CASSHLAVRRTGELFF. The whole variable domain, filled in from reference TRBV19 and TRBJ2-2, reads DGGITQSPKYLFRKEGQNVTLSCEQNLNHDAMYWYRQDPGQGLRLIYYSQIVNDFQKGDIAEGYSVSREKKESFPLTVTSAQKNPTAFYLCASSHLAVRRTGELFFGEGSRLTVL.

V gene TRBV7-9 combines with J gene TRBJ1-6, with 9 bases aligning to TRBD1. Germline trimming cut 5 bases from V and 8 bases from J; bases unmatched to any gene: 7. The CDR3 is made up of 15 amino acids. CDR1 SEHNR and CDR2 FQNEAQ come from the germline V gene (reference sequence). CDR3 amino acids: CASSPRQGGDSPLHF. The CDR3 DNA reads TGTGCCAGCAGCCCCAGACAGGGGGGAGATTCACCCCTCCACTTT.

This clone was counted only a few times. In DNA, the CDR3 is TGTGCCAGCAGGTCGACAGGAGACCATGAAAAACTGTTTTTT. This sequence encodes CASRSTGDHEKLFF. The chain recombines TRBV6-6 with TRBJ1-4; a weak D match, TRBD1 (6 bases). The V end was cut by 6 bases, the J end by 6 bases, with 14 bases between. This CDR3 has 14 residues. Germline loops: CDR1 MNHNY, CDR2 SVGAGI (reference sequence).

This clone was seen only a few times. The V gene is TRBV10-3, the J gene TRBJ1-1; D is perhaps TRBD1 (5 bases). The germline gives CDR1 ENHRY, CDR2 SYGVKD. Trimming shortened V by 6 bases and J by 3 bases, and 17 bases separated the two germline ends. The CDR3 is made up of 15 amino acids. The CDR3 is CAIRLFPTGYTEAFF. For the CDR3, the DNA is TGTGCCATCAGATTATTCCCCACAGGCTACACTGAAGCTTTCTTT.

A few counts support this clone. The chain combines TRBV5-4 with TRBJ2-2, with TRBD2 matching over 7 bases. Germline loops: CDR1 SGHNT, CDR2 YYREEE (reference sequence). The junction had 1 base not matched to a gene; V was cut back by 1 base and J by 1 base. This CDR3 is built from 15 residues. CDR3 DNA sequence: TGTGCCAGCAGCTTGCCTAGCGGGAACACCGGGGAGCTGTTTTTT. Its protein product is CASSLPSGNTGELFF.